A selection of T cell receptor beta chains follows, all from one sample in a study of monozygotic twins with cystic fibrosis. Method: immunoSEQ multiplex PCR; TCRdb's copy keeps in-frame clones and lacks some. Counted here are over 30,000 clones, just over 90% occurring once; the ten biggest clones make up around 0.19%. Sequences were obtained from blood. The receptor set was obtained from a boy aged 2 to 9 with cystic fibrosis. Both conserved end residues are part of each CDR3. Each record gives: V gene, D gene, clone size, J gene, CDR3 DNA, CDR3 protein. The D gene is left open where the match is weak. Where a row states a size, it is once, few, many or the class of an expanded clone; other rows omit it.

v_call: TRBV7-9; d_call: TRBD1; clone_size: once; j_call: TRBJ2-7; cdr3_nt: TGTGCCTCGGAGTCCGGACAGGGGAGAGACGAGCAGTACTTC; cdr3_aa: CASESGQGRDEQYF
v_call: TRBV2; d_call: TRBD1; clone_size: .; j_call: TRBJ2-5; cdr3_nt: TGTGCCAGCAGCACGGACAGGGGGCGGGAGACCCAGTACTTC; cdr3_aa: CASSTDRGRETQYF
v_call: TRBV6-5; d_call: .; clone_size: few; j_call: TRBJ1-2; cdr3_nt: TGTGCCAGCGGGGGAATAAGTAATGGCTACACCTTC; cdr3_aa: CASGGISNGYTF
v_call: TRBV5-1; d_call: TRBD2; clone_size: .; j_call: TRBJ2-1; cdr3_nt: TGCGCCAGCAGCCAGAGCGGGATGGGGATTGAGCAGTTCTTC; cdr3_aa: CASSQSGMGIEQFF
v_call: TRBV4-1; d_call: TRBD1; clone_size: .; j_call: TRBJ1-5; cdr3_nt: TGCGCCAGCAGCCAACAGGGGGATGGTCTGGGTCAGCCCCAGCATTTT; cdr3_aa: CASSQQGDGLGQPQHF
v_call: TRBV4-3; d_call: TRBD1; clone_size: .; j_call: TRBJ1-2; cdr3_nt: TGCGCCAGCAGCCAAGGTTTGACAGGGATGGATAATAACTATGGCTACACCTTC; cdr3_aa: CASSQGLTGMDNNYGYTF
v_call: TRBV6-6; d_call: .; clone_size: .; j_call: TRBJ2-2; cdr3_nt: TGTGCCAGCAGTTACTCCGGGACTAACACCGGGGAGCTGTTTTTT; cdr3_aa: CASSYSGTNTGELFF
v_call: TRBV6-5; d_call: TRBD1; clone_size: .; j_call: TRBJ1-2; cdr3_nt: TGTGCCAGCAGTTCGGCCGTCCAGGGGGCTGGCTATGGCTACACCTTC; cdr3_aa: CASSSAVQGAGYGYTF
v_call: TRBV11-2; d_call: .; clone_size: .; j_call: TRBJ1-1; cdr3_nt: TGTGCCAGCAGCCTGAGTTCGGGTACTGAAGCTTTCTTT; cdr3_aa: CASSLSSGTEAFF
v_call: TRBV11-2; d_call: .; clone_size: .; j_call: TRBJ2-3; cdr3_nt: TGTGCCAGCAGCTTCTCTCCATTGGAAGATACGCAGTATTTT; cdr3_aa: CASSFSPLEDTQYF
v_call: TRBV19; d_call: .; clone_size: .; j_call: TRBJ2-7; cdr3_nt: TGTGCCAGTAGCAACCCCGGGTCTGCCTCCTACGAGCAGTACTTC; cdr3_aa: CASSNPGSASYEQYF
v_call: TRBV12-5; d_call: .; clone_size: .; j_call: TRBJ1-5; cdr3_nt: TGTGCTAGTGTCCAATCTGGGGGCAATCAGCCCCAGCATTTT; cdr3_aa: CASVQSGGNQPQHF
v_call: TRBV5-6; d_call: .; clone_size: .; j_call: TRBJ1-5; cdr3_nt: TGTGCCAGCAGCTTGATGCAGGGACTCGGCAATCAGCCCCAGCATTTT; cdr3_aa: CASSLMQGLGNQPQHF
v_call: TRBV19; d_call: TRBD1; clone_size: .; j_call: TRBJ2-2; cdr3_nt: TGTGCCAGTAGCCTGCAGGGGGCTTGGGAGCTGTTTTTT; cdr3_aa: CASSLQGAWELFF
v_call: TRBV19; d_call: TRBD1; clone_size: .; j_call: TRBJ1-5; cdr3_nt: TGTGCCAGTAGTATAGTCGGGACAGTCATTCAGCCCCAGCATTTT; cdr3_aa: CASSIVGTVIQPQHF
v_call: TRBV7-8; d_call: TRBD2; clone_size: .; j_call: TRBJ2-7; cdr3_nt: TGTGCCAGCAGCACAATGGGGGTAGCGGGGGGTAGCGACCAGTACTTC; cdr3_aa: CASSTMGVAGGSDQYF
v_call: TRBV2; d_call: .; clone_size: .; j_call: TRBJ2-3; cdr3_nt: TGTGCCAGCACCCATATCAGCGGGCAGGCGAGCACAGATACGCAGTATTTT; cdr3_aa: CASTHISGQASTDTQYF